This entry features one T cell receptor beta chain sequence. No antigen is known for it. This record belongs to a study of T cell repertoires in cytomegalovirus infection. A single record per CDR3 protein comes from TCRdb applying MiXCR to the reads. The data hold about 920,000 distinct CDR3 sequences, with less than 40% observed a single time. J lost 3 bases, V lost 2 bases, and 4 bases had no gene match. The CDR3 consists of 16 residues. Germline V CDR1 and CDR2: KGHSH, LQKENI. Sequenced here: cultured CD8+ T cells from PBMCs, sampled from culture after CMV antigen stimulation. The clonotype was recovered from a human donor in good health (CMV status not recorded). Some clones in this sample may be carry-over from other donors' samples. This rearrangement joins TRBV18 to TRBJ1-5; 10 nucleotides agree with TRBD1. CDR3 residues: CASSPYGTGVNQPQHF. The CDR3 DNA reads TGTGCCAGCTCACCATATGGGACAGGGGTCAATCAGCCCCAGCATTTT. Full variable domain (missing parts from reference TRBV18 and TRBJ1-5): NAGVMQNPRHLVRRRGQEARLRCSPMKGHSHVYWYRQLPEEGLKFMVYLQKENIIDESGMPKERFSAEFPKEGPSILRIQQVVRGDSAAYFCASSPYGTGVNQPQHFGDGTRLSIL.